A selection of T cell receptor beta chains follows, all from one sample in a study of OX40 agonist ivuxolimab in advanced cancers. Only in-frame clones appear in the TCRdb table, and some are missing; sequencing was by immunoSEQ multiplex PCR. The table records 63,000 or so clones, 84% of them present only once. The source material was CD4+ or CD8+ T cells sorted from blood, sampled in a trial of the OX40 agonist ivuxolimab. The receptors were sampled from an adult with an advanced solid tumor such as melanoma, head and neck, liver or kidney cancer. Each CDR3 is given with its conserved first and last residue. D genes are given only for firm matches. Clone size appears in some rows only: once, few, many, or a class for an expanded clone.

DNA: TGTGCCAGCAGCCCGCGGACTCAAACAGATACGCAGTATTTT
CDR3: CASSPRTQTDTQYF
size: once
J: TRBJ2-3
D: NA
V: TRBV9

DNA: TGTGCCAGCAGCTATCTAGCGGGAGGACCCACAGATACGCAGTATTTT
CDR3: CASSYLAGGPTDTQYF
size: NA
J: TRBJ2-3
D: TRBD2
V: TRBV7-6

DNA: TGCGCCAGCAGCTCCTCACACACAGGGGCCAGCTACGAGCAGTACTTC
CDR3: CASSSSHTGASYEQYF
size: medium-sized
J: TRBJ2-7
D: TRBD1
V: TRBV5-1

DNA: TGTGCCAGTAGTAGGCCGGGGCGCGGTGGAGGCTACACCTTC
CDR3: CASSRPGRGGGYTF
size: NA
J: TRBJ1-2
D: NA
V: TRBV19

DNA: TGCGCCAGCAGCTCGTTATGGGACAAGAACACTGAAGCTTTCTTT
CDR3: CASSSLWDKNTEAFF
size: NA
J: TRBJ1-1
D: NA
V: TRBV5-1

DNA: TGTGCCAGCAGTTCGTATGGTCGACAGGAAGGCAATCAGCCCCAGCATTTT
CDR3: CASSSYGRQEGNQPQHF
size: NA
J: TRBJ1-5
D: NA
V: TRBV27

DNA: TGTGCCAGCAGCTTAGAACAGGGGAAGCAGTACTTC
CDR3: CASSLEQGKQYF
size: few
J: TRBJ2-7
D: TRBD1
V: TRBV7-6

DNA: TGTGCCAGCAGTTTACTGACTAGCGGGAGGTCAGATACGCAGTATTTT
CDR3: CASSLLTSGRSDTQYF
size: NA
J: TRBJ2-3
D: TRBD2
V: TRBV27

DNA: TGTGCCAGCCGGGGAGGACTAAGCACAGATACGCAGTATTTT
CDR3: CASRGGLSTDTQYF
size: NA
J: TRBJ2-3
D: NA
V: TRBV2

DNA: TGTGCCAGCAGCGTAGAAATAGTTAGCACAGATACGCAGTATTTT
CDR3: CASSVEIVSTDTQYF
size: NA
J: TRBJ2-3
D: NA
V: TRBV9

DNA: TGTGCCAGTAGTTGGGTGGCGGGGGGTTACAATGAGCAGTTCTTC
CDR3: CASSWVAGGYNEQFF
size: NA
J: TRBJ2-1
D: TRBD2
V: TRBV19

DNA: TGTGCCAGCAGCTTAGTTCGCACAGATACGCAGTATTTT
CDR3: CASSLVRTDTQYF
size: NA
J: TRBJ2-3
D: NA
V: TRBV7-6

DNA: TGTGCCAGCAGTGCCCCGGCTGGCTCTGGAAACACCATATATTTT
CDR3: CASSAPAGSGNTIYF
size: NA
J: TRBJ1-3
D: NA
V: TRBV6-1

DNA: TGTGCCAGCAGCCTCACGGACAGGGGGTACTACAATGAGCAGTTCTTC
CDR3: CASSLTDRGYYNEQFF
size: NA
J: TRBJ2-1
D: TRBD1
V: TRBV5-8

DNA: TGTGCCAGCAGTGTAATAGGGGTGGAGACCCAGTACTTC
CDR3: CASSVIGVETQYF
size: NA
J: TRBJ2-5
D: NA
V: TRBV2

DNA: TGCGCCAGCAGCCAGGACAGGGACGATTCACCCCTCCACTTT
CDR3: CASSQDRDDSPLHF
size: NA
J: TRBJ1-6
D: TRBD1
V: TRBV5-1

DNA: TGTGCCAGCAGCTTAGTGGGACAGGGACCGTACGAGCAGTACTTC
CDR3: CASSLVGQGPYEQYF
size: NA
J: TRBJ2-7
D: TRBD1
V: TRBV7-6

DNA: TGTGCCAGCAGCTTTCTAGCGGGAGGGTACGAGCAGTACTTC
CDR3: CASSFLAGGYEQYF
size: NA
J: TRBJ2-7
D: TRBD2
V: TRBV7-3

DNA: TGCGCCAGCAGCACCCTCCAGTCGGGACAGGGGGACTATGGCTACACCTTC
CDR3: CASSTLQSGQGDYGYTF
size: NA
J: TRBJ1-2
D: TRBD1
V: TRBV5-1

DNA: TGCGCCAGCAGCTTGGCACAAGCTGGCGACGAGCAGTACTTC
CDR3: CASSLAQAGDEQYF
size: NA
J: TRBJ2-7
D: NA
V: TRBV5-1

DNA: TGCGCCAGCAGTGAGTCGGGACAGGGAGCTAATCAGCCCCAGCATTTT
CDR3: CASSESGQGANQPQHF
size: NA
J: TRBJ1-5
D: TRBD1
V: TRBV10-2

DNA: TGTGCCAGCAGCTTGTGGGAGTTCGGGTCCTACGAGCAGTACTTC
CDR3: CASSLWEFGSYEQYF
size: NA
J: TRBJ2-7
D: NA
V: TRBV5-4

DNA: TGTGCCAGCAGCTCCGCGGGGGGGAACACAGATACGCAGTATTTT
CDR3: CASSSAGGNTDTQYF
size: NA
J: TRBJ2-3
D: TRBD2
V: TRBV7-3

DNA: TGTGCCAGCAGCATAAATGAAGCTTTCTTT
CDR3: CASSINEAFF
size: NA
J: TRBJ1-1
D: NA
V: TRBV21-1

DNA: TGTGCCAGCAGCTTGGAGGACACTGAAGCTTTCTTT
CDR3: CASSLEDTEAFF
size: NA
J: TRBJ1-1
D: NA
V: TRBV5-6

DNA: TGTGCCAGCTCACCACCGTCCACGGTCGGGGAGACCCAGTACTTC
CDR3: CASSPPSTVGETQYF
size: NA
J: TRBJ2-5
D: NA
V: TRBV18

DNA: TGTGCCACCAGCAGAGATCTTTTGTTTGGGACTAGCGGGAGGGCCAGGGAGCAGTTCTTC
CDR3: CATSRDLLFGTSGRAREQFF
size: NA
J: TRBJ2-1
D: TRBD2
V: TRBV15

DNA: TGTGCCAGCAGCCGTTCCGGGACAGGCAATCAGCCCCAGCATTTT
CDR3: CASSRSGTGNQPQHF
size: NA
J: TRBJ1-5
D: TRBD1
V: TRBV7-3

DNA: TGTGCCAGCAGCGGGGACAGACAAAATGAAAAACTGTTTTTT
CDR3: CASSGDRQNEKLFF
size: NA
J: TRBJ1-4
D: TRBD1
V: TRBV2

DNA: TGTGCCACCAGCGGTTGGACAGGGGTCAATCAGCCCCAGCATTTT
CDR3: CATSGWTGVNQPQHF
size: NA
J: TRBJ1-5
D: TRBD1
V: TRBV15

DNA: TGTGCCAGCAGTTACTCAGGAAATGAAAAACTGTTTTTT
CDR3: CASSYSGNEKLFF
size: once
J: TRBJ1-4
D: NA
V: TRBV6-5

DNA: TGTGCCAGCAGCTTAGATCGCAGGAACACCGGGGAGCTGTTTTTT
CDR3: CASSLDRRNTGELFF
size: NA
J: TRBJ2-2
D: NA
V: TRBV11-2

DNA: TGTGCCAGCAGTTTAAGAGCGGGAGGATCCTACGAGCAGTACTTC
CDR3: CASSLRAGGSYEQYF
size: NA
J: TRBJ2-7
D: TRBD2
V: TRBV27

DNA: TGTGCCAGTAAAAGGACAGGGGTGGCCGGGGAGCTGTTTTTT
CDR3: CASKRTGVAGELFF
size: NA
J: TRBJ2-2
D: TRBD1
V: TRBV19

DNA: TGTGCCATCAGGTCGGACAGGGGAAACTATGGCTACACCTTC
CDR3: CAIRSDRGNYGYTF
size: NA
J: TRBJ1-2
D: TRBD1
V: TRBV10-3

DNA: TGTGCCAGCTCACCACCTCCTTTCTCTGGAAACACCATATATTTT
CDR3: CASSPPPFSGNTIYF
size: NA
J: TRBJ1-3
D: NA
V: TRBV18

DNA: TGTGCCAGCTCACCCCGGGACGCGAAAAAACTGTTTTTT
CDR3: CASSPRDAKKLFF
size: few
J: TRBJ1-4
D: NA
V: TRBV18

DNA: TGTGCCAGCAGTACGGACAGGGGGAACTATGGCTACACCTTC
CDR3: CASSTDRGNYGYTF
size: NA
J: TRBJ1-2
D: TRBD1
V: TRBV2

DNA: TGTGCCAGCAGCCCGGACAGGACCGGTTGGACTGAAGCTTTCTTT
CDR3: CASSPDRTGWTEAFF
size: NA
J: TRBJ1-1
D: TRBD1
V: TRBV14

DNA: TGTGCCAGCAGTGAGTGGGGACAGGTCTCCGAGCAGTACTTC
CDR3: CASSEWGQVSEQYF
size: NA
J: TRBJ2-7
D: TRBD1
V: TRBV2

DNA: TGTGCCAGCAGCTTAGCCCAGAGGGATTCACCCCTCCACTTT
CDR3: CASSLAQRDSPLHF
size: NA
J: TRBJ1-6
D: NA
V: TRBV7-8

DNA: TGTGCCAGCAGCTGGACGGACTTTGAGCAGTACTTC
CDR3: CASSWTDFEQYF
size: NA
J: TRBJ2-7
D: NA
V: TRBV7-9

DNA: TGCGCCAGCAGCCACCCTTCGGGGAGTCCGAACACCGGGGAGCTGTTTTTT
CDR3: CASSHPSGSPNTGELFF
size: NA
J: TRBJ2-2
D: NA
V: TRBV4-3